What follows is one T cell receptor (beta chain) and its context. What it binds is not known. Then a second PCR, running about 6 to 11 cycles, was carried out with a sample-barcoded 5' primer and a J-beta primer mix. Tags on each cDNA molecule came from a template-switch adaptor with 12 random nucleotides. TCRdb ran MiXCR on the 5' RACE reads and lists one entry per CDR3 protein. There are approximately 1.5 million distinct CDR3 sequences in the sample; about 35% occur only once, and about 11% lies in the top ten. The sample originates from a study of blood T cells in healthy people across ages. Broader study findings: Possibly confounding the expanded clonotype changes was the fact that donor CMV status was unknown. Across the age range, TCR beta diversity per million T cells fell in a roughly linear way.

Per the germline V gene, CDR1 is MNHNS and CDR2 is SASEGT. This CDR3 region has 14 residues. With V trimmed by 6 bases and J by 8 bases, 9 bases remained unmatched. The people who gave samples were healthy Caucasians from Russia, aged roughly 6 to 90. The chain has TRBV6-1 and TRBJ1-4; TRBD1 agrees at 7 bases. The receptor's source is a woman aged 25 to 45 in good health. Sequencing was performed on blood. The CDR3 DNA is TGTGCCAGCAGGGAGACAGGGCGGGGAGAAAAACTGTTTTTT. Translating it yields CASRETGRGEKLFF.